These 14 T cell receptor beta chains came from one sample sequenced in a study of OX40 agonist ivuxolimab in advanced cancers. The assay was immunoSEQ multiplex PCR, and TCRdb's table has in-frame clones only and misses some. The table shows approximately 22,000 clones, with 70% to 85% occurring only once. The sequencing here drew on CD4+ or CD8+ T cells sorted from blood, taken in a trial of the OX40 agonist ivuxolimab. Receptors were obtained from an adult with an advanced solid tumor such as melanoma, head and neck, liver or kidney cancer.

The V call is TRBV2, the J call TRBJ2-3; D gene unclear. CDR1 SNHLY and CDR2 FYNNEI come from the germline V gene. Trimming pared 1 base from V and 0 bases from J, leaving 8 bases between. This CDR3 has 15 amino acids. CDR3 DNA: TGTGCCAGCAGTGAAGGCCCCTCTAGCACAGATACGCAGTATTTT. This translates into CASSEGPSSTDTQYF.

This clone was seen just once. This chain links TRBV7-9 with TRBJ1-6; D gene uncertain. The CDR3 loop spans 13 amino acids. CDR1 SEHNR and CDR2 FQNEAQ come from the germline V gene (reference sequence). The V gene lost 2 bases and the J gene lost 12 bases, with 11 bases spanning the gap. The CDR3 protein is CASSLNPGGPLHF. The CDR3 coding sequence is TGTGCCAGCAGCTTAAATCCGGGAGGACCCCTCCACTTT.

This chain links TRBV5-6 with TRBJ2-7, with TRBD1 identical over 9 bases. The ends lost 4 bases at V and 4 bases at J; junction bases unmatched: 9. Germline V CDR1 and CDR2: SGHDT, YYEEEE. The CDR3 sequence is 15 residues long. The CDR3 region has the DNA TGTGCCAGCAGCGAGGCCGGGACAGGGATTTACGAGCAGTACTTC. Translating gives CASSEAGTGIYEQYF.

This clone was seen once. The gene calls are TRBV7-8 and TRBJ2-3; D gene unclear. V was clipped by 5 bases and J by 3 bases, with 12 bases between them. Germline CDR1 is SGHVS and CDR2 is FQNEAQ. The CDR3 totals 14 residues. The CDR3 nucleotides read TGTGCCAGCAGCCTTATTAGCAGGACAGATACGCAGTATTTT. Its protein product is CASSLISRTDTQYF.

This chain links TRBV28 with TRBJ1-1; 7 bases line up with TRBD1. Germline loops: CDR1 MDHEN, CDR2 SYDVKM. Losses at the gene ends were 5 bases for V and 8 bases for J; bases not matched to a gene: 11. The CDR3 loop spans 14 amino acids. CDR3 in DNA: TGTGCCAGCAGTCTTACAGGGGCTACGCCCGAAGCTTTCTTT. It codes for CASSLTGATPEAFF.

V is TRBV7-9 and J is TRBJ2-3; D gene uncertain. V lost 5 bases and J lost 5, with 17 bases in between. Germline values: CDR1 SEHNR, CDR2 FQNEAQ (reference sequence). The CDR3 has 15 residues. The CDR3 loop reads CASSPISVQRDTQYF. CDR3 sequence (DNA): TGTGCCAGCAGCCCCATCAGTGTCCAACGAGATACGCAGTATTTT.

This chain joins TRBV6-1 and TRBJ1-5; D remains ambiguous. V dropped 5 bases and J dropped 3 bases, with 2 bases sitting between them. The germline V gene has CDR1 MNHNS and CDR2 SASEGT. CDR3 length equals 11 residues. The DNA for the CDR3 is TGTGCCAGCAGTTCCAATCAGCCCCAGCATTTT. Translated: CASSSNQPQHF.

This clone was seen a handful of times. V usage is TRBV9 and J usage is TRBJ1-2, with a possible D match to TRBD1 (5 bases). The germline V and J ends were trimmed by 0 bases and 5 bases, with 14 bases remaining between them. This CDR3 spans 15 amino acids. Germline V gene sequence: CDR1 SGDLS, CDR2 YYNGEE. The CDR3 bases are TGTGCCAGCAGCGTAGTTGACGGTCAGGGTTATGGCTACACCTTC. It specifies CASSVVDGQGYGYTF. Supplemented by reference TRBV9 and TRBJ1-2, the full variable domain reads DSGVTQTPKHLITATGQRVTLRCSPRSGDLSVYWYQQSLDQGLQFLIQYYNGEERAKGNILERFSAQQFPDLHSELNLSSLELGDSALYFCASSVVDGQGYGYTFGSGTRLTVV.

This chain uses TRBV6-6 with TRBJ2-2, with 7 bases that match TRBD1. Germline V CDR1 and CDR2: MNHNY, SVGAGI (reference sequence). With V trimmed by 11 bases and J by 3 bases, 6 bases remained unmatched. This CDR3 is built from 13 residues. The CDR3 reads CAGRQGDTGELFF. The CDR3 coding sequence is TGTGCCGGACGACAGGGCGACACCGGGGAGCTGTTTTTT.

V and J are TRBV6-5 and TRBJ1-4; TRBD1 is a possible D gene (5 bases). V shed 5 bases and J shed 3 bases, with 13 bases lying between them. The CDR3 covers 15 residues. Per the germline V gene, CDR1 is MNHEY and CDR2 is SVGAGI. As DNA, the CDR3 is TGTGCCAGCAGTCCCCAGGGTTTAGCTAATGAAAAACTGTTTTTT. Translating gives CASSPQGLANEKLFF.

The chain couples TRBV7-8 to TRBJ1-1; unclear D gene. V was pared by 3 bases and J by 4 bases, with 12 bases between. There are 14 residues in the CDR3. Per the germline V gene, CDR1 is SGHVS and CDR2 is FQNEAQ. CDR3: CASSFYQEGTEAFF. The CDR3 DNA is TGTGCCAGCAGCTTCTACCAAGAGGGCACTGAAGCTTTCTTT.

In DNA form, the CDR3 reads TGTGCCAGCAGCTTACGAAGGGGGTGGAACACCGGGGAGCTGTTTTTT. This translates into CASSLRRGWNTGELFF. V gene TRBV7-9 combines with J gene TRBJ2-2; possibly TRBD1 for D (6 bases). In germline, CDR1 is SEHNR, CDR2 FQNEAQ (reference sequence). Trimming took off 2 bases at V and 1 base at J, with 11 bases between the two ends. The CDR3 consists of 16 residues.

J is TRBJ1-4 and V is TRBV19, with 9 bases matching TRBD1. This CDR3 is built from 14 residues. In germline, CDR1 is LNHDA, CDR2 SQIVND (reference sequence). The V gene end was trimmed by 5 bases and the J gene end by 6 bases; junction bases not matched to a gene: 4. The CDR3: CASSHRDRDEKLFF. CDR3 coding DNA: TGTGCCAGTAGTCACCGGGACAGGGATGAAAAACTGTTTTTT.

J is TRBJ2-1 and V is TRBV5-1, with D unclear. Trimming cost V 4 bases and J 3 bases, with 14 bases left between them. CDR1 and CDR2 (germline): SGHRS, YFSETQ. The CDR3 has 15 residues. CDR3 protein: CASSIDQNLYNEQFF. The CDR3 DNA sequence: TGCGCCAGCAGCATCGACCAGAACCTCTACAATGAGCAGTTCTTC. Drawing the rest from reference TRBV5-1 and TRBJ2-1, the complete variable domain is KAGVTQTPRYLIKTRGQQVTLSCSPISGHRSVSWYQQTPGQGLQFLFEYFSETQRNKGNFPGRFSGRQFSNSRSEMNVSTLELGDSALYLCASSIDQNLYNEQFFGPGTRLTVL.